The 3 T cell receptor beta chains below come from one sample, sequenced in a study of T cells in women clearing cervical HPV infection. Libraries were prepared by immunoSEQ multiplex PCR; TCRdb keeps only in-frame clonotypes and omits some of them. This sample's table has over 25,000 clones. The sequenced sample was blood buffy coat. These receptors were obtained from a woman between 18 and 70 years old with a cervical HPV16 infection that either progressed to CIN3+ or cleared (not recorded which).

The part of the CDR3 DNA that was read is TGTGCCTGGACGACAGGGTCTAATTCACCG. It specifies CAWTTGSNSP. The whole CDR3 sequence is CAWTTGSNSPLFF. V usage is TRBV30 and J usage is TRBJ2-2, with 7 bases matching TRBD1. The read comes to an end 3 residues before the CDR3 does, leaving the germline J gene to fill in the end. The CDR3 is 13 residues long. In germline, CDR1 is GTSNPN, CDR2 SVGIG (reference sequence). The whole variable domain, remainder taken from reference TRBV30 and TRBJ2-2, is SQTIHQWPATLVQPVGSPLSLECTVEGTSNPNLYWYRQAAGRGLQLLFYSVGIGQISSEVPQNLSASRPQDRQFILSSKKLLLSDSGFYLCAWTTGSNSPLFFGEGSRLTVL.

Turning to this clone: The CDR3 end lies 3 residues beyond the end of the read and is filled in from the germline J gene. This chain joins TRBV6-2 or TRBV6-3 and TRBJ1-5; maybe TRBD1 (5 bases). V was trimmed by 2 bases and J by 9 bases, leaving 17 bases between them. The CDR3 length is 15 residues. Germline V gene sequence: CDR1 MNHEY, CDR2 SVGEGT. The sequenced CDR3 bases are TGTGCCAGCAGTTACCCATGGGGACTAAACCGGCCC. This gives the protein CASSYPWGLNRP. The complete CDR3 sequence is CASSYPWGLNRPQHF.

On this clone: The CDR3 extends 3 residues past the end of the read, so its final part is completed from the germline J gene. V is TRBV7-3 and J is TRBJ2-1, with 10 bases matching TRBD1. Germline values: CDR1 SGHTA, CDR2 FQGTGA. The CDR3 length is 16 residues. Trimming cost V 3 bases and J 2 bases; bases outside gene matches: 4. The CDR3 bases that were read are TGTGCCAGCAGCTTGGGACAGGGGATTACCTACAATGAG. Its translation is CASSLGQGITYNE. The CDR3 reads in full as CASSLGQGITYNEQFF. Filled out from reference TRBV7-3 and TRBJ2-1, the complete variable domain reads GAGVSQTPSNKVTEKGKYVELRCDPISGHTALYWYRQSLGQGPEFLIYFQGTGAADDSGLPNDRFFAVRPEGSVSTLKIQRTERGDSAVYLCASSLGQGITYNEQFFGPGTRLTVL.